This T cell receptor beta chain stems from a study of cytotoxic CD8 clonotypes in ibrutinib-treated CLL. Notes on the study in general: Lymph node repertoires were not studied, and sampling times were unmatched. Public clonotypes proved infrequent, and on treatment they shrank or remained steady.

Per germline, CDR1 MDHEN and CDR2 SYDVKM. The V segment lost 4 bases and the J segment 7 bases; nucleotides outside the gene matches: 13. The CDR3 length is 17 residues. Sequenced by immunoSEQ multiplex PCR; TCRdb stores in-frame clones only, minus some. The data contain 53,000 or so clones, approximately 50% of them seen just once; the ten biggest clones take up 20% to 30%. A word on this clone: What it binds is unknown.

The gene calls are TRBV28 and TRBJ2-3, with 11 bases identical to TRBD1. This receptor was taken from a human donor with chronic lymphocytic leukemia. Specimen: PBMCs, collected at disease progression, from a patient treated with ibrutinib. The CDR3 nucleotides are TGTGCCAGCAGTTCGTTTGGGGGACAGGGGGGATGGAATACGCAGTATTTT. Residues: CASSSFGGQGGWNTQYF.